The 22 T cell receptor beta chains given below trace back to one sample, sequenced in a study of blood T cell repertoires in COVID-19. Assay: immunoSEQ multiplex PCR; the TCRdb copy retains only in-frame clones and omits some. The table has 60,000 to 80,000 clones, approximately 90% seen once; the top ten hold about 6.4%. The sequenced material came from peripheral blood. These receptors all come from a woman between 65 and 79 years old with acute or convalescent COVID-19.

This sequence joins TRBV19 and TRBJ1-2; TRBD1 agrees at 7 bases. This CDR3 has 14 residues. Germline V gene data show CDR1 as LNHDA and CDR2 as SQIVND (reference sequence). V was clipped by 11 bases and J by 6 bases; unmatched bases: 15. This chain's CDR3 is CAAQGEARGHGYTF. The CDR3 nucleotides are TGTGCCGCGCAGGGGGAGGCTCGAGGGCATGGCTACACCTTC.

The chain couples TRBV4-3 to TRBJ2-1, with D unclear. Trimming took off 1 base at V and 2 bases at J, with 15 bases between the two ends. The CDR3 spans 17 residues. CDR1 LGHNA and CDR2 YSLEER come from the germline V gene. For the CDR3, the DNA is TGCGCCAGCAGCCAAGGGTTCCGCGGCGTCGCCTACAATGAGCAGTTCTTC. Its translation is CASSQGFRGVAYNEQFF.

This chain connects TRBV9 to TRBJ1-2, with a possible D match to TRBD1 (5 bases). The length of the CDR3 is 13 residues. Per the germline V gene, CDR1 is SGDLS and CDR2 is YYNGEE. The V and J ends lost 0 bases and 3 bases respectively, with 6 bases between them. CDR3 DNA sequence: TGTGCCAGCAGCGTAGGCAGGGACTATGGCTACACCTTC. Translation: CASSVGRDYGYTF.

This chain links TRBV5-4 with TRBJ1-2; no reliable D call. Trimming pared 2 bases from V and 3 bases from J, leaving 8 bases between. The CDR3 length is 13 residues. From germline, CDR1 is SGHNT and CDR2 YYREEE (reference sequence). The CDR3 DNA sequence: TGTGCCAGCAGCTTTCGCGGGGACTATGGCTACACCTTC. Translating it yields CASSFRGDYGYTF.

The genes are TRBV6-2 or TRBV6-3 and TRBJ2-1; TRBD2 matches at 7 bases. After removal of 5 bases from V and 3 bases from J, the junction contained 7 bases not matched to a gene. The CDR3 contains 15 residues. Per germline, CDR1 MNHEY and CDR2 SVGEGT. This CDR3 reads CASSLASGFYNEQFF. The CDR3 region has the DNA TGTGCCAGCAGTCTCGCTAGCGGCTTCTACAATGAGCAGTTCTTC.

The chain combines TRBV5-1 with TRBJ1-4; 8 nucleotides line up with TRBD1. The germline CDR1 and CDR2 sequences are SGHRS and YFSETQ. The CDR3 spans 15 residues. The trim removed 4 bases at V and 2 bases at J, leaving 4 bases unmatched. The CDR3 DNA reads TGCGCCAGCAGCGGAACAGGGGGGACTAATGAAAAACTGTTTTTT. It translates to CASSGTGGTNEKLFF.

This chain connects TRBV6-6 to TRBJ2-2, with 7 nucleotides matching TRBD1. The CDR3 loop spans 16 amino acids. Per the germline V gene, CDR1 is MNHNY and CDR2 is SVGAGI (reference sequence). J was trimmed by 7 bases and V by 0 bases; bases with no gene match: 8. The CDR3 coding sequence is TGTGCCAGCAGTTACTCCAAGGGGGCGCAAAACGGGGAGCTGTTTTTT. Protein: CASSYSKGAQNGELFF.

The chain uses TRBV7-3 and TRBJ2-1, with a weak D call TRBD2 (6 bases). The germline gives CDR1 SGHTA, CDR2 FQGTGA. Trimming took off 1 base at V and 9 bases at J, with 13 bases between the two ends. The CDR3 totals 14 residues. CDR3 in DNA: TGTGCCAGCAGCTTAAAACCGGGAGCCTTTGAGCAGTTCTTC. The encoded protein is CASSLKPGAFEQFF.

The V call is TRBV19, the J call TRBJ2-1; 7 bases map to TRBD2. The length of the CDR3 is 15 residues. In germline, CDR1 is LNHDA, CDR2 SQIVND (reference sequence). Trimming at V came to 5 bases and at J to 7 bases, leaving 11 bases not matched to a gene. The CDR3: CASSEEPTSENEQFF. CDR3 in DNA: TGTGCCAGTAGTGAGGAGCCAACTAGCGAGAATGAGCAGTTCTTC.

The gene calls are TRBV5-5 and TRBJ1-1; possible D gene TRBD1, 5 bases. Looked up from germline, CDR1 is SGHKS and CDR2 is YYEKEE (reference sequence). V dropped 4 bases and J dropped 1 base, with 17 bases sitting between them. This CDR3 is 16 amino acids long. CDR3 residues: CASSPGTSTRNTEAFF. In DNA, the CDR3 is TGTGCCAGCAGCCCAGGGACTTCTACTAGGAACACTGAAGCTTTCTTT.

The chain combines TRBV7-2 with TRBJ2-4, with TRBD2 identical over 11 bases. Germline CDR1 and CDR2: SGHTA and FQGNSA. CDR3 length equals 18 residues. The trim removed 4 bases at V and 3 bases at J, leaving 11 bases unmatched. The CDR3 region is CASSSALSGGASKNIQYF. DNA for the CDR3: TGTGCCAGCAGCTCAGCCCTTAGCGGGGGGGCCAGCAAAAACATTCAGTACTTC. Together with reference TRBV7-2 and TRBJ2-4, the CDR3 gives the full variable domain: GAGVSQSPSNKVTEKGKDVELRCDPISGHTALYWYRQSLGQGLEFLIYFQGNSAPDKSGLPSDRFSAERTGGSVSTLTIQRTQQEDSAVYLCASSSALSGGASKNIQYFGAGTRLSVL.

The chain couples TRBV6-1 to TRBJ2-7, with D possibly TRBD1 on 6 matching bases. The V end was cut by 1 base, the J end by 0 bases, with 10 bases between. CDR1 is MNHNS, CDR2 SASEGT, per germline. The CDR3 extends over 15 amino acids. Written as DNA, the CDR3 is TGTGCCAGCAGTGAAGTCACAGGGAGCTCCTACGAGCAGTACTTC. This translates into CASSEVTGSSYEQYF.

The V call is TRBV7-6, the J call TRBJ2-2; TRBD2 agrees at 11 bases. CDR3 length: 19 residues. V gave up 0 bases and J gave up 0 bases; unmatched junction bases: 6. CDR1 is SGHVS and CDR2 is FNYEAQ in the germline V gene. The CDR3 sequence: CASSLAGTSGRPNTGELFF. The CDR3 region has the DNA TGTGCCAGCAGCTTAGCGGGGACTAGCGGCCGCCCGAACACCGGGGAGCTGTTTTTT.

There are a few counts of this clone. The rearrangement uses TRBV28 and TRBJ1-2, with 9 bases aligning to TRBD1. V was pared by 4 bases and J by 8 bases, with 5 bases of the junction left unmatched. The CDR3 totals 13 residues. CDR1 and CDR2 from the germline V gene are MDHEN and SYDVKM. CDR3 bases: TGTGCCAGCAGTTCCGCGACAGGGGGGGGCTACACCTTC. It yields the protein CASSSATGGGYTF.

The rearrangement links TRBV6-5 to TRBJ1-2; D unresolved. V was trimmed by 6 bases and J by 4 bases, leaving 12 bases between them. The CDR3 runs to 13 residues. Germline CDR1 is MNHEY and CDR2 is SVGAGI. CDR3 protein: CASRSGPLYGYTF. CDR3 coding DNA: TGTGCCAGCAGGAGTGGTCCCCTCTATGGCTACACCTTC.

This chain links TRBV11-2 with TRBJ2-2; TRBD2 agrees at 13 bases. With V trimmed by 6 bases and J by 1 base, 11 bases remained unmatched. Germline V gene data show CDR1 as SGHAT and CDR2 as FQNNGV. The CDR3 contains 19 residues. The CDR3 spells CASREFGLAGDRNTGELFF. CDR3 in DNA: TGTGCCAGCAGAGAATTCGGACTAGCGGGGGACCGGAACACCGGGGAGCTGTTTTTT.

The chain combines TRBV27 with TRBJ1-1; D unclear. V dropped 8 bases and J dropped 3 bases, with 19 bases sitting between them. CDR3 size: 15 residues. Germline V CDR1 and CDR2: MNHEY, SMNVEV (reference sequence). The CDR3, as DNA: TGTGCCAGCGAAAAAGATGGCGGATGGGACACTGAAGCTTTCTTT. Its translation: CASEKDGGWDTEAFF.

The sample holds a few counts of this clone. This sequence joins TRBV11-3 and TRBJ2-7; 8 bases align to TRBD1. The length of the CDR3 is 13 residues. Germline V gene sequence: CDR1 SGHNT, CDR2 YENEEA. The J segment lost 5 bases and the V segment lost 6 bases, leaving 6 bases of the junction unmatched. The CDR3 reads CASSRDRGHEQYF. Written as DNA, the CDR3 is TGTGCCAGCAGTCGAGACAGGGGCCACGAGCAGTACTTC. Complete variable domain (other parts from reference TRBV11-3 and TRBJ2-7): EAGVVQSPRYKIIEKKQPVAFWCNPISGHNTLYWYLQNLGQGPELLIRYENEEAVDDSQLPKDRFSAERLKGVDSTLKIQPAELGDSAVYLCASSRDRGHEQYFGPGTRLTVT.

The V and J genes are TRBV6-6 and TRBJ2-1, with D perhaps matching TRBD1 (6 bases). The CDR3 contains 13 residues. The V gene's germline CDR1 is MNHNY and CDR2 SVGAGI (reference sequence). Trimming pared 4 bases from V and 5 bases from J, leaving 9 bases between. The CDR3 nucleotides are TGTGCCAGCAGTTTTGCAGGGGACAATGAGCAGTTCTTC. Its translation: CASSFAGDNEQFF.

This chain uses TRBV9 with TRBJ1-4; D is unresolved. Germline V gene data show CDR1 as SGDLS and CDR2 as YYNGEE. The V end lost 2 bases, the J end lost 7 bases, and 9 bases lay between the germline ends. This CDR3 has 13 amino acids. The CDR3 protein is CASSVRGGEKLFF. CDR3 nucleotide sequence: TGTGCCAGCAGCGTGCGGGGTGGTGAAAAACTGTTTTTT.

The chain combines TRBV4-2 with TRBJ1-1; the D gene is possibly TRBD1 (6 bases). There are 16 residues in the CDR3. CDR1 and CDR2 from the germline V gene are LGHNA and YNFKEQ. V lost 0 bases, J lost 0 bases, and 11 bases lay in between. CDR3 residues: CASSQEDSFMNTEAFF. The CDR3 nucleotides are TGTGCCAGCAGCCAAGAGGACAGTTTTATGAACACTGAAGCTTTCTTT.

This chain links TRBV28 with TRBJ1-1; 7 bases align to TRBD1. Germline lookup yields CDR1 MDHEN and CDR2 SYDVKM. The CDR3 spans 14 residues. The trim removed 5 bases at V and 10 bases at J, leaving 13 bases unmatched. CDR3 in DNA: TGTGCCAGCAGTCATCGGGACAGTGGATTAGGAGCTTTCTTT. Protein sequence: CASSHRDSGLGAFF.